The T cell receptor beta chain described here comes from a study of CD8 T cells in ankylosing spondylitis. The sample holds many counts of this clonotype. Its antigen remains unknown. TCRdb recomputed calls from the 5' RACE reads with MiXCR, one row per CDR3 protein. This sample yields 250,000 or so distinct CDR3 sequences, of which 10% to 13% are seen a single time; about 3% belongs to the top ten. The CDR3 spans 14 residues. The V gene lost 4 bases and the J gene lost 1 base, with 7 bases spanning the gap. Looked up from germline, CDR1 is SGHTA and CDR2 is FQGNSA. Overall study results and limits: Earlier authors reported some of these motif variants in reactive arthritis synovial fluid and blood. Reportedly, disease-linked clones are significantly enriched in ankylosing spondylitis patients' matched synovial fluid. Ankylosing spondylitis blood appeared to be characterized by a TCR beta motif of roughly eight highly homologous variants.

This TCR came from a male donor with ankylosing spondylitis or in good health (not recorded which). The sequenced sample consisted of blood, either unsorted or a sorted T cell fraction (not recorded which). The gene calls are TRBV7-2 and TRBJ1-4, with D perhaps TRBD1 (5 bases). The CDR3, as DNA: TGTGCCAGCAGCTCCGGGGGAACTAATGAAAAACTGTTTTTT. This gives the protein CASSSGGTNEKLFF.